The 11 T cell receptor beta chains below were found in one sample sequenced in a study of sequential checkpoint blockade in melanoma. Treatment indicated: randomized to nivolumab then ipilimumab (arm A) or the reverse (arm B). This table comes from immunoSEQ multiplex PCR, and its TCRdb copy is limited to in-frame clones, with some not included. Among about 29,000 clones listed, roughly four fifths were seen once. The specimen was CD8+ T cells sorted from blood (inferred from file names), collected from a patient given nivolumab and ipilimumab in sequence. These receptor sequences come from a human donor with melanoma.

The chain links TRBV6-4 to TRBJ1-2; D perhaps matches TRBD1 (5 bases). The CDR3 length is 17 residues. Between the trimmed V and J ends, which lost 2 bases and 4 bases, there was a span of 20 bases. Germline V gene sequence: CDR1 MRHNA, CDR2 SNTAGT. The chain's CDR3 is CASSDTAGPPGGYGYTF. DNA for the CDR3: TGTGCCAGCAGTGACACGGCAGGCCCACCCGGGGGCTATGGCTACACCTTC.

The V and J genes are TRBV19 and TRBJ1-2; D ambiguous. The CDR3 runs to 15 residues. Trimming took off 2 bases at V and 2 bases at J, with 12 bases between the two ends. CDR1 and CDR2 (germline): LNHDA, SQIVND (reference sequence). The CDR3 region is CASSISSGRNYGYTF. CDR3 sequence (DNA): TGTGCCAGTAGTATAAGTAGCGGGAGAAACTATGGCTACACCTTC.

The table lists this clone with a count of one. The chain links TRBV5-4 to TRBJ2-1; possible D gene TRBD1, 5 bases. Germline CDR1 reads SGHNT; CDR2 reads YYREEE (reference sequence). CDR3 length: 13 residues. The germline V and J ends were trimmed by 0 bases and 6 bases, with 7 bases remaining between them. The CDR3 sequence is CASSLGQSNEQFF. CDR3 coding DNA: TGTGCCAGCAGCTTGGGACAGAGCAATGAGCAGTTCTTC.

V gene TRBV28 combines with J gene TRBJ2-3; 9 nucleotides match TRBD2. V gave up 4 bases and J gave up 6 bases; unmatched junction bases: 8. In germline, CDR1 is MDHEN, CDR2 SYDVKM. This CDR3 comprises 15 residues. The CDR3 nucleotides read TGTGCCAGCAGTTCGGGCCGTAGCGGGAGTGATACGCAGTATTTT. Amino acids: CASSSGRSGSDTQYF.

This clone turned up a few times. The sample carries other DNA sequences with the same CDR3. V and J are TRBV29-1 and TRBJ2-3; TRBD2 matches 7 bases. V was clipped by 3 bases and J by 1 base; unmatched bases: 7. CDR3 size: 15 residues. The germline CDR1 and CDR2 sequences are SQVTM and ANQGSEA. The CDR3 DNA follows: TGCAGCGTTGAGGGGGGGAGGGGTGGCACAGATACGCAGTATTTT. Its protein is CSVEGGRGGTDTQYF.

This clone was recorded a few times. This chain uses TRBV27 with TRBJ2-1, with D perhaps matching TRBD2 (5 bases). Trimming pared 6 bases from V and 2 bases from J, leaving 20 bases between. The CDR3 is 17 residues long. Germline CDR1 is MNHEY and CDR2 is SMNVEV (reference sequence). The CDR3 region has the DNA TGTGCCAGCAGACTAGTCCCGGGCCCACTTGCCTACAATGAGCAGTTCTTC. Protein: CASRLVPGPLAYNEQFF.

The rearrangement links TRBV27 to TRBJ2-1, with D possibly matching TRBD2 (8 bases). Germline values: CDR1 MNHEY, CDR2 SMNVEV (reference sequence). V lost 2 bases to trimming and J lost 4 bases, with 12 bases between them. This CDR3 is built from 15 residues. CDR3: CASSLVAGQYNEQFF. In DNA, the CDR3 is TGTGCCAGCAGTTTAGTAGCGGGACAGTACAATGAGCAGTTCTTC.

In DNA, the CDR3 is TGTGCCAGCAGCTTAGTTCCAGCGGGGGCCACAGATACGCAGTATTTT. This codes for CASSLVPAGATDTQYF. The rearrangement links TRBV7-2 to TRBJ2-3, with 8 bases matching TRBD2. The CDR3 is 16 residues long. J gave up 2 bases and V 1 base, and 5 bases lay outside the gene matches. Germline CDR1 is SGHTA and CDR2 is FQGNSA.

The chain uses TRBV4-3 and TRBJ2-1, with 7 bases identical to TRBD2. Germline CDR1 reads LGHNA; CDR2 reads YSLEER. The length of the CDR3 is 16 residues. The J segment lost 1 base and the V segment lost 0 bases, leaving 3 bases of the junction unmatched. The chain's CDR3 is CASSQEWGGSYNEQFF. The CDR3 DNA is TGCGCCAGCAGCCAAGAATGGGGGGGTTCCTACAATGAGCAGTTCTTC.

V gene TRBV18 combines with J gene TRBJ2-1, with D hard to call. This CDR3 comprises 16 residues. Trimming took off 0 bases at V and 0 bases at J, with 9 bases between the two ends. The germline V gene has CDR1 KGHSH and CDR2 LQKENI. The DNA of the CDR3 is TGTGCCAGCTCACCACCGACGAGGAGCTCCTACAATGAGCAGTTCTTC. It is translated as CASSPPTRSSYNEQFF.

CDR3 in DNA: TGCGCCAGCAGCCAAGAAAGGGGGCAGTGGACAGATACGCAGTATTTT. Its protein is CASSQERGQWTDTQYF. This rearrangement joins TRBV4-3 to TRBJ2-3, with 7 bases lining up with TRBD1. The CDR3 is 16 amino acids. Losses at the gene ends were 0 bases for V and 3 bases for J; bases not matched to a gene: 6. Per the germline V gene, CDR1 is LGHNA and CDR2 is YSLEER.